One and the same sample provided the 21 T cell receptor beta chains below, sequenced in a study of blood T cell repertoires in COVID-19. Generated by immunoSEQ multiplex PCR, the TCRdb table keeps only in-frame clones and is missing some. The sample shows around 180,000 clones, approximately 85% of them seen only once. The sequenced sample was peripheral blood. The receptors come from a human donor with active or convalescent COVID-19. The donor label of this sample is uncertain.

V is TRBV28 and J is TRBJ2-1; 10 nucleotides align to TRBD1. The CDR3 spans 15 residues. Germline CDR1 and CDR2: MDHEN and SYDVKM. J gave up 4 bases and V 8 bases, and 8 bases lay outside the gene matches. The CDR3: CASDRDRGIYNEQFF. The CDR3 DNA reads TGTGCCAGCGACCGGGACAGGGGTATTTACAATGAGCAGTTCTTC.

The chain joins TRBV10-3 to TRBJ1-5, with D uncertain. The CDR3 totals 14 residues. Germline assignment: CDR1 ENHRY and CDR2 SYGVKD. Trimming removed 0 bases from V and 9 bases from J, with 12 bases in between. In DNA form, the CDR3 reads TGTGCCATCAGTGAGTCGAGCGAGTTTTCGCCCCAGCATTTT. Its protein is CAISESSEFSPQHF.

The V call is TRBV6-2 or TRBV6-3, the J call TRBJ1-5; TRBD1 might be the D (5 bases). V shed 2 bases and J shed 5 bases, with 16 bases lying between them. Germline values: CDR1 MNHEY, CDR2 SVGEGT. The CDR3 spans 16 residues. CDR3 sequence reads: CASSYETGTYYQPQHF. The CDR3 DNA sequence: TGTGCCAGCAGTTACGAGACCGGGACTTACTATCAGCCCCAGCATTTT.

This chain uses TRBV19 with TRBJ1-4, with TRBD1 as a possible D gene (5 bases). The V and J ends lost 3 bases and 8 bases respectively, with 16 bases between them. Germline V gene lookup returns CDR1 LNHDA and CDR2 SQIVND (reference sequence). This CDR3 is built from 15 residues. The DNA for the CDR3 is TGTGCCAGTAGTATTGTAAGGGGCGCGGACGAAAAACTGTTTTTT. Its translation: CASSIVRGADEKLFF.

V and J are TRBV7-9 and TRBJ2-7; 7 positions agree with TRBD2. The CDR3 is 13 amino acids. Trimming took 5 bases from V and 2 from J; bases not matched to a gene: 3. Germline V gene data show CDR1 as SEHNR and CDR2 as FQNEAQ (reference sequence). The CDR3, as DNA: TGTGCCAGCAGCCCGGGACTAACCTACGAGCAGTACTTC. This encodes CASSPGLTYEQYF.

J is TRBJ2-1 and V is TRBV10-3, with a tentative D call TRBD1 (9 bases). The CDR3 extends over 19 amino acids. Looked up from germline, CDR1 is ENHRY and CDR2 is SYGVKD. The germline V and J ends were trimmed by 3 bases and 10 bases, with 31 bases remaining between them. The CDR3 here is CAISDRQGVGTRNPEEQFF. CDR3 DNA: TGTGCCATCAGTGATAGACAGGGGGTCGGGACTAGGAACCCCGAAGAGCAGTTCTTC.

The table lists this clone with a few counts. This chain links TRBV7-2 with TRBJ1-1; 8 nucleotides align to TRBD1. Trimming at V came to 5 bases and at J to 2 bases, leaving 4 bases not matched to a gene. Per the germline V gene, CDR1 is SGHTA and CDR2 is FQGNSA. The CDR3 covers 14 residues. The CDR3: CASSLGTGNTEAFF. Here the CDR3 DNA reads TGTGCCAGCAGCCTAGGGACAGGAAACACTGAAGCTTTCTTT.

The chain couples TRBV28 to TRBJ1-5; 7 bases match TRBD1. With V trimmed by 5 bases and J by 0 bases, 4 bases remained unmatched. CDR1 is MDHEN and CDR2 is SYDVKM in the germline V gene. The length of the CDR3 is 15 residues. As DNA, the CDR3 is TGTGCCAGCAGTACGAGACAGGGTAGCAATCAGCCCCAGCATTTT. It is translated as CASSTRQGSNQPQHF.

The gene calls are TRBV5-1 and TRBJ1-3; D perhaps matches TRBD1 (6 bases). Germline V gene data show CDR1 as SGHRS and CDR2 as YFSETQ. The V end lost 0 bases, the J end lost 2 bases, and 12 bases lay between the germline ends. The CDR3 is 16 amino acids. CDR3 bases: TGCGCCAGCAGCTTGGATGGGGGCTTGGCTGGAAACACCATATATTTT. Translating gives CASSLDGGLAGNTIYF.

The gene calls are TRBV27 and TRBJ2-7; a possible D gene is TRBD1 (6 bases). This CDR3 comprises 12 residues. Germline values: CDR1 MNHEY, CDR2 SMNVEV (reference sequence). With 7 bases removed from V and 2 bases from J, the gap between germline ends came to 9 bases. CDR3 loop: CASKGEAYEQYF. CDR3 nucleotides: TGTGCCAGCAAGGGGGAAGCCTACGAGCAGTACTTC.

DNA of the CDR3: TGTGCCAGCAGCCCCCGGACAGAGGTATGGGGGACTGAAGCTTTCTTT. Protein product: CASSPRTEVWGTEAFF. The rearrangement joins TRBV9 to TRBJ1-1, with D perhaps matching TRBD1 (6 bases). Trimming removed 4 bases at V and 5 bases at J, with 21 bases between. The CDR3 runs 16 residues. Germline loops: CDR1 SGDLS, CDR2 YYNGEE.

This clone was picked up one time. CDR3 amino acids: CSVGGGAYGANVLTF. Here the CDR3 DNA reads TGCAGCGTTGGGGGTGGGGCTTATGGGGCCAACGTCCTGACTTTC. The genes are TRBV29-1 and TRBJ2-6; D may be TRBD1 (5 bases). CDR3 length: 15 residues. Per the germline V gene, CDR1 is SQVTM and CDR2 is ANQGSEA. Deletions cut 4 bases from V and 3 bases from J, with 13 bases between.

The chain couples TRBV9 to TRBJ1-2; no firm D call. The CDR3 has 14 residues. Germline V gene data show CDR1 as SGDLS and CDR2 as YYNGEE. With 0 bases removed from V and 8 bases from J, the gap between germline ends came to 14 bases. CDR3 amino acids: CASSVGAAVGGYTF. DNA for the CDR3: TGTGCCAGCAGCGTAGGGGCAGCGGTTGGCGGCTACACCTTC.

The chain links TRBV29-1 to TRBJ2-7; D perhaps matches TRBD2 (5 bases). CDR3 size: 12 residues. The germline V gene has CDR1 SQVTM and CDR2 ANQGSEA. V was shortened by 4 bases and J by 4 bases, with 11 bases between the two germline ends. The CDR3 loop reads CSVVLGMYEQYF. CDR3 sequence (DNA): TGCAGCGTTGTTCTCGGGATGTACGAGCAGTACTTC.

The CDR3 DNA follows: TGCGCCAGCAGCCCTTCGGGACAGAACTCCTACGAGCAGTACTTC. This codes for CASSPSGQNSYEQYF. J is TRBJ2-7 and V is TRBV5-1, with TRBD1 identical over 7 bases. CDR1 is SGHRS and CDR2 is YFSETQ in the germline V gene. Trimming took 4 bases from V and 0 from J; bases not matched to a gene: 7. The CDR3 runs to 15 residues.

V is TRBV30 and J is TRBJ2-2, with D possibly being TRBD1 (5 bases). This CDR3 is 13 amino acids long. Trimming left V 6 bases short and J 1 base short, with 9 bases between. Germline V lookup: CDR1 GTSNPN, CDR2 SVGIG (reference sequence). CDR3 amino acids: CACIQGNTGELFF. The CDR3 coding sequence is TGTGCCTGTATCCAGGGGAACACCGGGGAGCTGTTTTTT.

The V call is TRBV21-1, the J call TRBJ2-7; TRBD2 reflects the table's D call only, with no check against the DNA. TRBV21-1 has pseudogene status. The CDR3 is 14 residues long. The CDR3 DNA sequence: TGTGCCAGCAGCAAATGGGCGGGGACCTACGAGCAGTACTTC. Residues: CASSKWAGTYEQYF.

CDR3 DNA sequence: TGCGCCACCGGGACTAGCGGGACCTCTGGGGCCAACGTCCTGACTTTC. Translating gives CATGTSGTSGANVLTF. The chain joins TRBV5-1 to TRBJ2-6; 13 bases are shared with TRBD2. Trimming removed 9 bases from V and 0 bases from J; junction bases left unmatched: 3. The germline V gene has CDR1 SGHRS and CDR2 YFSETQ. The length of the CDR3 is 16 residues.

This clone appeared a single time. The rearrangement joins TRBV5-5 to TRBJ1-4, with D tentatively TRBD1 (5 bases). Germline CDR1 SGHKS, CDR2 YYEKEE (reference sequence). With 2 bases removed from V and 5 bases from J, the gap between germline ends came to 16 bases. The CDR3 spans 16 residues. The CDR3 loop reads CASSLPTKPGNEKLFF. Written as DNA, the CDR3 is TGTGCCAGCAGCTTACCGACAAAGCCAGGGAATGAAAAACTGTTTTTT.

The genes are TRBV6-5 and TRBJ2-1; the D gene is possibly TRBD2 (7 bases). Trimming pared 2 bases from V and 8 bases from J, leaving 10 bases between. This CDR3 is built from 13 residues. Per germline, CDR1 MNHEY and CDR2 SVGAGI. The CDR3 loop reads CASSYGGGDEQFF. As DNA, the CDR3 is TGTGCCAGCAGTTACGGGGGGGGCGATGAGCAGTTCTTC.

CDR3 region: CASRSDDSNNQPQHF. Written as DNA, the CDR3 is TGTGCCAGCAGAAGCGACGACAGTAACAATCAGCCCCAGCATTTT. The V gene is TRBV6-5, the J gene TRBJ1-5; tentatively, D is TRBD1 (5 bases). The CDR3 covers 15 residues. V dropped 6 bases and J dropped 3 bases, with 15 bases sitting between them. Germline-derived CDR1 and CDR2 are MNHEY and SVGAGI.